Listed below are T cell receptor beta chains from one sample, sequenced in a study of T cells in Graves' hyperthyroidism and ophthalmopathy. Each CDR3 protein gets one entry after TCRdb re-called the multiplex PCR reads with MiXCR. This repertoire shows around 240,000 distinct CDR3 sequences, about 14% found once; its top ten account for roughly 13%. Sequenced: blood. The receptors stem from a middle-aged woman with Graves' hyperthyroidism that later progressed to Graves' ophthalmopathy. Each CDR3 is given without its conserved first and last residue. The D gene is left open where the match is weak.

D: -
length: 14
V: TRBV7-9
J: TRBJ2-2
CDR3: ASSLMWALDTGELF

D: TRBD2
length: 13
V: TRBV3-1
J: TRBJ2-2
CDR3: ASSQDTSDTGELF

D: -
length: 12
V: TRBV12-3/TRBV12-4
J: TRBJ1-6
CDR3: ASSLGAYNSPLH

D: -
length: 14
V: TRBV9
J: TRBJ2-7
CDR3: ASSLHQGGGPYEQY

D: -
length: 11
V: TRBV7-9
J: TRBJ1-4
CDR3: ASSLALVEKLF

D: TRBD1
length: 13
V: TRBV15
J: TRBJ1-6
CDR3: ATSRVKGANSPLH

D: -
length: 16
V: TRBV6-5
J: TRBJ1-4
CDR3: ASSYSGGRGTFNEKLF

D: TRBD2
length: 20
V: TRBV11-2
J: TRBJ2-2
CDR3: ASSHKRGFNSSGIRYTGELF

D: -
length: 15
V: TRBV19
J: TRBJ2-1
CDR3: ASSTPFTGSITGEQF

D: TRBD1
length: 13
V: TRBV7-3
J: TRBJ2-7
CDR3: ASSLEQGGFYEQY

D: -
length: 11
V: TRBV2
J: TRBJ1-5
CDR3: ASSAYSNQPQH